This T cell receptor beta chain came from a study of blood T cell repertoires in COVID-19. At the level of the study: From the United States, Italy and Spain came samples of acute and convalescent COVID-19. T cells, B-cell-depleted T cells, or PBMCs supplied cDNA or gDNA.

CDR3 length: 17 residues. Trimming removed 0 bases from V and 1 base from J; junction bases left unmatched: 5. Germline loops: CDR1 SGDLS, CDR2 YYNGEE. In the original processing: Scientists estimated how many nucleated cells there were by amplifying reference gene primers. TCRdb's copy holds only in-frame clones and misses some; the assay was immunoSEQ multiplex PCR. The D gene and trimming were derived from the DNA, and the V and J assignments and clone size from that table. This sample has approximately 210,000 clones, with over 75% found just once. The receptor was isolated from a man aged 35-49 years with active or convalescent COVID-19. Input material: peripheral blood. The V and J genes are TRBV9 and TRBJ2-1; 9 nucleotides match TRBD2. CDR3 residues: CASSVGAGGPSYNEQFF. The CDR3, as DNA: TGTGCCAGCAGCGTAGGCGCGGGAGGGCCGTCCTACAATGAGCAGTTCTTC. Together with reference TRBV9 and TRBJ2-1, the CDR3 gives the full variable domain: DSGVTQTPKHLITATGQRVTLRCSPRSGDLSVYWYQQSLDQGLQFLIQYYNGEERAKGNILERFSAQQFPDLHSELNLSSLELGDSALYFCASSVGAGGPSYNEQFFGPGTRLTVL.